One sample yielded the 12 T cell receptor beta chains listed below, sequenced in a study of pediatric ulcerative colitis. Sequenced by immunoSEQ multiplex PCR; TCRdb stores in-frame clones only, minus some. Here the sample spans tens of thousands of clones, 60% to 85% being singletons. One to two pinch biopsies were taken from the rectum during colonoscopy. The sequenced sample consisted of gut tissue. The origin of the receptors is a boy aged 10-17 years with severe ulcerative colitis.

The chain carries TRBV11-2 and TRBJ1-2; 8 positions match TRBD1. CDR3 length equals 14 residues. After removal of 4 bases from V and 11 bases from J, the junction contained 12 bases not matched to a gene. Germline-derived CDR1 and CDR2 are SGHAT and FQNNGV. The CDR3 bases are TGTGCCAGCAGCTCCTACGACAGGGGAGTCGTATACACCTTC. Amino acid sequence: CASSSYDRGVVYTF.

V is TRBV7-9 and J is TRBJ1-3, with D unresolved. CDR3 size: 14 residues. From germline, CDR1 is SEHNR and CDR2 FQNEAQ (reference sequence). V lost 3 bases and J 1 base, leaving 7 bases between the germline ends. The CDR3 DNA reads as TGTGCCAGCAGCTTGGCACAGTCTGGAAACACCATATATTTT. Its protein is CASSLAQSGNTIYF.

The CDR3: CASRGVPNEQFF. The CDR3, as DNA: TGTGCCAGTCGGGGGGTCCCCAATGAGCAGTTCTTC. The gene calls are TRBV6-5 and TRBJ2-1; 7 nucleotides agree with TRBD2. Trimming at V came to 9 bases and at J to 6 bases, leaving 5 bases not matched to a gene. Germline assignment: CDR1 MNHEY and CDR2 SVGAGI. CDR3 length equals 12 residues.

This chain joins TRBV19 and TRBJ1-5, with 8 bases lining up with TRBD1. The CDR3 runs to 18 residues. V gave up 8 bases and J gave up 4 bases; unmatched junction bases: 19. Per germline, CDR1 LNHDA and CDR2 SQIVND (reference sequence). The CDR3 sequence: CASQPIGQGARRNQPQHF. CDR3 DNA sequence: TGTGCCAGTCAACCTATCGGGCAGGGGGCGAGACGGAATCAGCCCCAGCATTTT.

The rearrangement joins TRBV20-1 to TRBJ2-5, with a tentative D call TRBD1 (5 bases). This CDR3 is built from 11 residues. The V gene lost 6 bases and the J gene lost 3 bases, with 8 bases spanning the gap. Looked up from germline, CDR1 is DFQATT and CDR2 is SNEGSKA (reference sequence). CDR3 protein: CSAPREETQYF. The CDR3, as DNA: TGCAGTGCCCCCAGGGAAGAGACCCAGTACTTC.

The CDR3 nucleotides read TGTGCCAGCAGCCAAGAGGCGAGCGGGAATTACAATGAGCAGTTCTTC. It yields the protein CASSQEASGNYNEQFF. J is TRBJ2-1 and V is TRBV4-2; TRBD2 agrees at 7 bases. The V gene's germline CDR1 is LGHNA and CDR2 YNFKEQ. Trimming at V came to 0 bases and at J to 4 bases, leaving 6 bases not matched to a gene. This CDR3 has 16 residues.

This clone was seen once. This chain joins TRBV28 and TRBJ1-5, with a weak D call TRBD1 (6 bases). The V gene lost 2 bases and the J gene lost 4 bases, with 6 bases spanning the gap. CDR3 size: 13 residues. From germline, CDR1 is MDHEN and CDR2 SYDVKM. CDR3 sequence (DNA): TGTGCCAGCAGTTTACAGGGGAATCAGCCCCAGCATTTT. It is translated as CASSLQGNQPQHF.

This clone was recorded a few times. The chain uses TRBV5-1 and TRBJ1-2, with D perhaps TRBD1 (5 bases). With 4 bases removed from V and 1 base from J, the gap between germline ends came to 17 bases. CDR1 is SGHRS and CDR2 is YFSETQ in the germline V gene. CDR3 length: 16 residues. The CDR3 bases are TGCGCCAGCAGCAGGATAAGGGGACGGCTTAACTATGGCTACACCTTC. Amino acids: CASSRIRGRLNYGYTF. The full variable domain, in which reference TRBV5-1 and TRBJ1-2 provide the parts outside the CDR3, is KAGVTQTPRYLIKTRGQQVTLSCSPISGHRSVSWYQQTPGQGLQFLFEYFSETQRNKGNFPGRFSGRQFSNSRSEMNVSTLELGDSALYLCASSRIRGRLNYGYTFGSGTRLTVV.

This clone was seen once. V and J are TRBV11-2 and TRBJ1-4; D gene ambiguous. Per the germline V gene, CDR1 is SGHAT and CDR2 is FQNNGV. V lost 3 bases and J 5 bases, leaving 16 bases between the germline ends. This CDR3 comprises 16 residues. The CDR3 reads CASSLATARKNEKLFF. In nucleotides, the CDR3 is TGTGCCAGCAGCTTGGCCACAGCTCGCAAAAATGAAAAACTGTTTTTT.

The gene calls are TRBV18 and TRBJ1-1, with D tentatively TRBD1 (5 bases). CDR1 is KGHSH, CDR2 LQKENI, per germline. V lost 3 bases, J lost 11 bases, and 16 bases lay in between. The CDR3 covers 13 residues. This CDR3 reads CASSPSDTRGAFF. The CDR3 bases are TGTGCCAGCTCACCCTCGGACACCCGTGGGGCTTTCTTT.

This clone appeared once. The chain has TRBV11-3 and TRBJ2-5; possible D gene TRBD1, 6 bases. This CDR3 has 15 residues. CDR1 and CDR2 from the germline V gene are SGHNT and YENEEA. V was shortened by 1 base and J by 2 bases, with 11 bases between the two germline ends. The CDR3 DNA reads TGTGCCAGCAGCTTAGGCAGGGGTCGGCAAGAGACCCAGTACTTC. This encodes CASSLGRGRQETQYF.

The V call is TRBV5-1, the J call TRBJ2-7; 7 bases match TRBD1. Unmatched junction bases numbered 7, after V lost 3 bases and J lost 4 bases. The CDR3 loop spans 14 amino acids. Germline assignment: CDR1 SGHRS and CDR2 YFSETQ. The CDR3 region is CASSSDRASYEQYF. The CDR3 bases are TGCGCCAGCAGCTCTGACAGGGCCTCATACGAGCAGTACTTC.